These 13 T cell receptor beta chains share one sample of origin, sequenced in a study of T-cell reconstitution after alpha-beta-depleted transplantation in children. Preparation of the TCRbeta library involved a method that used unique molecular identifiers. TCRdb reprocessed the PCR reads with MiXCR, giving one entry per CDR3 protein. This sample has 580,000 or so distinct CDR3 sequences, with 23% found just once. The sample in question was PBMCs, mostly from graft donor cells, obtained 360 days after TCRalphabeta/CD19-depleted stem cell transplant. The receptors derive from a boy younger than two who had a stem cell transplant for acute myeloid leukemia, so the T cells may come from the graft donor.

This clonotype was observed a few times. This chain joins TRBV12-3 or TRBV12-4 and TRBJ1-2; possibly TRBD1 for D (6 bases). The V end lost 4 bases, the J end lost 0 bases, and 15 bases lay between the germline ends. This CDR3 has 16 residues. The CDR3 DNA is TGTGCCAGCAGTTCGTACGGGGGGGCATCTAACTATGGCTACACCTTC. This gives the protein CASSSYGGASNYGYTF.

The CDR3 reads CASSQGWGNTEAFF. The CDR3, as DNA: TGCGCCAGCAGCCAAGGTTGGGGAAACACTGAAGCTTTCTTT. The chain combines TRBV4-3 with TRBJ1-1; the D is unclear. The germline CDR1 and CDR2 sequences are LGHNA and YSLEER. V shed 1 base and J shed 2 bases, with 8 bases lying between them. This CDR3 region has 14 residues.

This clonotype was seen repeatedly, ten times or more. V usage is TRBV7-7 and J usage is TRBJ2-5; perhaps D is TRBD1 or TRBD2 (5 bases each). V lost 1 base and J 5 bases, leaving 14 bases between the germline ends. Germline V gene sequence: CDR1 SSHAT, CDR2 FNYEAQ (reference sequence). There are 15 residues in the CDR3. As DNA, the CDR3 is TGTGCCAGCAGCTTAGGAGGGGCTCAGTTCGAGACCCAGTACTTC. As protein: CASSLGGAQFETQYF.

This clonotype was counted a few times. V gene TRBV19 combines with J gene TRBJ1-1; D ambiguous. Trimming removed 5 bases at V and 6 bases at J, with 19 bases between. Germline values: CDR1 LNHDA, CDR2 SQIVND (reference sequence). The CDR3 has 15 residues. The CDR3 bases are TGTGCCAGTAGTCTACCGGACCGTCCAGGAGCTGAAGCTTTCTTT. As protein: CASSLPDRPGAEAFF.

This clonotype was seen repeatedly, ten times or more. The chain employs TRBV6-2 or TRBV6-3 and TRBJ1-4; D is perhaps TRBD1 (5 bases). Germline CDR1 is MNHEY and CDR2 is SVGEGT. V was shortened by 5 bases and J by 8 bases, with 18 bases between the two germline ends. The CDR3 has 15 residues. The CDR3 spells CASSTRQSLAEKLFF. The CDR3 coding sequence is TGTGCCAGCAGTACCCGACAGTCGCTGGCCGAAAAACTGTTTTTT.

This clonotype was seen ten or more times. CDR3 sequence (DNA): TGTGCCAGCAGTGAGCGGGGTCACACTGAAGCTTTCTTT. Amino acids: CASSERGHTEAFF. The V gene is TRBV25-1, the J gene TRBJ1-1; D not resolved. CDR1 MGHDK and CDR2 SYGVNS come from the germline V gene. The V and J ends lost 3 bases and 3 bases respectively, with 8 bases between them. CDR3 length: 13 residues.

This clonotype was counted a few times. The genes are TRBV20-1 and TRBJ2-1; TRBD2 matches at 9 bases. The V segment lost 4 bases and the J segment 2 bases; nucleotides outside the gene matches: 3. This CDR3 has 14 amino acids. Germline CDR1 DFQATT, CDR2 SNEGSKA (reference sequence). The CDR3 loop is CSAIPSGAYNEQFF. The CDR3, as DNA: TGCAGTGCTATACCTAGCGGGGCCTACAATGAGCAGTTCTTC.

This clonotype was found many times. The V call is TRBV5-6, the J call TRBJ1-1; tentatively, D is TRBD1 (5 bases). The germline CDR1 and CDR2 sequences are SGHDT and YYEEEE. Trimming removed 5 bases at V and 5 bases at J, with 22 bases between. There are 16 residues in the CDR3. The CDR3 nucleotides are TGTGCCAGCAGTTACACGGGCAGGACGGGGGAAACTGAAGCTTTCTTT. This encodes CASSYTGRTGETEAFF.

This clonotype was seen a few times. The chain is built from TRBV20-1 and TRBJ2-1; 7 bases match TRBD1. This CDR3 region has 14 residues. Trimming took 5 bases from V and 4 from J; bases not matched to a gene: 8. Germline loops: CDR1 DFQATT, CDR2 SNEGSKA (reference sequence). This chain's CDR3 is CSAYDRELYNEQFF. The DNA of the CDR3 is TGCAGTGCTTACGACAGGGAGCTTTACAATGAGCAGTTCTTC.

In its sample, this clonotype was seen a few times. V usage is TRBV12-3 or TRBV12-4 and J usage is TRBJ2-4; D assignment may be TRBD1 or TRBD2 (5 bases each). Trimming cost V 5 bases and J 7 bases, with 12 bases left between them. The CDR3 runs to 13 residues. This chain's CDR3 is CASSRTRGNIQYF. The CDR3 nucleotides are TGTGCCAGCAGTCGGACACGAGGGAACATTCAGTACTTC.

The chain combines TRBV12-5 with TRBJ2-2, with 11 bases lining up with TRBD2. The CDR3 sequence is 16 residues long. CDR1 and CDR2 (germline): LGHNT, FRNRAP. V gave up 6 bases and J gave up 1 base; unmatched junction bases: 4. The CDR3 sequence is CASGFTSGGNTGELFF. The CDR3 DNA is TGTGCTAGTGGCTTCACTAGCGGGGGGAACACCGGGGAGCTGTTTTTT.

The rearrangement links TRBV21-1 to TRBJ2-7; the table's D call TRBD1 went unverified against the DNA. TRBV21-1 has pseudogene status. This CDR3 comprises 10 residues. CDR3 residues: CASSPGEQYV. The CDR3 DNA reads TGTGCCAGCAGTCCCGGCGAGCAGTACGTC.

This clonotype has just a few counts. V usage is TRBV18 and J usage is TRBJ2-1; D gene unclear. Between the trimmed V and J ends, which lost 0 bases and 10 bases, there was a span of 10 bases. The CDR3 extends over 13 amino acids. Germline values: CDR1 KGHSH, CDR2 LQKENI. CDR3 protein: CASSPPSSREQFF. CDR3 DNA sequence: TGTGCCAGCTCACCACCATCCAGTAGAGAGCAGTTCTTC.